Below, 24 T cell receptor beta chains from the same sample are listed, as sequenced in a study of shared T cell receptors in the human thymus. Sequencing used immunoSEQ multiplex PCR; TCRdb keeps in-frame clones, though not all of them. The top ten hold roughly 0.02% of the sample, which has hundreds of thousands of clones, approximately 95% seen once. The sample taken for sequencing was thymocytes. The receptors derive from a human donor.

The V gene is TRBV6-5, the J gene TRBJ2-1; TRBD2 is a possible D gene (6 bases). The V end was cut by 5 bases, the J end by 3 bases, with 11 bases between. From germline, CDR1 is MNHEY and CDR2 SVGAGI. This CDR3 is built from 14 residues. CDR3 region: CASSAEGYYNEQFF. The CDR3 bases are TGTGCCAGCAGTGCGGAGGGCTACTACAATGAGCAGTTCTTC.

The sample holds one count of this clone. The gene calls are TRBV6-1 and TRBJ1-3, with a possible D match to TRBD1 (5 bases). CDR1 is MNHNS, CDR2 SASEGT, per germline. V dropped 1 base and J dropped 0 bases, with 13 bases sitting between them. The CDR3 consists of 17 residues. CDR3 amino acids: CASSEGDFHPSGNTIYF. DNA of the CDR3: TGTGCCAGCAGTGAAGGGGACTTCCACCCCTCTGGAAACACCATATATTTT.

This chain uses TRBV6-5 with TRBJ2-3, with 14 bases that match TRBD2. Germline assignment: CDR1 MNHEY and CDR2 SVGAGI. V shed 0 bases, J shed 9 bases, and the junction held 5 bases outside the gene matches. CDR3 size: 16 residues. The CDR3 sequence is CASSYSGLAGGGTQYF. The CDR3 DNA reads TGTGCCAGCAGTTACTCCGGACTAGCGGGAGGTGGGACGCAGTATTTT.

The rearrangement links TRBV27 to TRBJ1-1; D remains unclear. The V end lost 0 bases, the J end lost 1 base, and 6 bases lay between the germline ends. This CDR3 is 14 amino acids long. From germline, CDR1 is MNHEY and CDR2 SMNVEV (reference sequence). The CDR3 sequence: CASSLSWGNTEAFF. Written as DNA, the CDR3 is TGTGCCAGCAGTTTATCGTGGGGGAACACTGAAGCTTTCTTT.

This chain connects TRBV6-4 to TRBJ1-1, with 8 bases aligning to TRBD1. V lost 4 bases to trimming and J lost 4 bases; unmatched junction nucleotides: 5. This CDR3 is 14 amino acids long. Germline CDR1 and CDR2: MRHNA and SNTAGT. The CDR3 here is CASSAFTGGTEAFF. The CDR3 region has the DNA TGTGCCAGCAGTGCATTTACAGGGGGCACTGAAGCTTTCTTT.

J is TRBJ2-5 and V is TRBV28, with D tentatively TRBD1 (5 bases). This CDR3 has 14 amino acids. Germline V gene lookup returns CDR1 MDHEN and CDR2 SYDVKM. Trimming removed 2 bases from V and 0 bases from J, with 7 bases in between. As DNA, the CDR3 is TGTGCCAGCAGTTTAGGACATTACCAAGAGACCCAGTACTTC. Translating it yields CASSLGHYQETQYF.

The J gene is TRBJ1-5, the V gene TRBV4-2; D call uncertain. The CDR3 length is 14 residues. Germline V lookup: CDR1 LGHNA, CDR2 YNFKEQ. With 4 bases removed from V and 5 bases from J, the gap between germline ends came to 12 bases. The CDR3 nucleotides are TGTGCCAGCAGCCTAGACGGGATTGATCAGCCCCAGCATTTT. This translates into CASSLDGIDQPQHF.

CDR3 sequence (DNA): TGTGCCAGCAGGACCATTGGAGTAGCGGAAAAAAAGGATGAGCAGTTCTTC. The encoded protein is CASRTIGVAEKKDEQFF. The J gene is TRBJ2-1, the V gene TRBV28, with D perhaps matching TRBD2 (6 bases). The CDR3 is made up of 17 amino acids. V lost 6 bases, J lost 8 bases, and 26 bases lay in between. Germline CDR1 reads MDHEN; CDR2 reads SYDVKM.

This clone has only one observation. The CDR3 region is CASSLDLGITTSQETQYF. The CDR3 region has the DNA TGTGCCAGCAGCTTAGATTTAGGAATTACTACCTCCCAAGAGACCCAGTACTTC. This chain links TRBV11-2 with TRBJ2-5; no definite D call. Germline V gives CDR1 SGHAT, CDR2 FQNNGV. V lost 0 bases and J lost 1, with 18 bases in between. There are 18 residues in the CDR3.

The chain joins TRBV19 to TRBJ1-2; 7 bases map to TRBD1. The CDR3 consists of 14 residues. V was pared by 6 bases and J by 4 bases, with 8 bases of the junction left unmatched. Germline CDR1 LNHDA, CDR2 SQIVND (reference sequence). The CDR3 loop is CASSKTGPSYGYTF. CDR3 DNA: TGTGCCAGTAGCAAGACAGGGCCCTCCTATGGCTACACCTTC. Using reference TRBV19 and TRBJ1-2 for the parts outside the CDR3, the full variable domain is DGGITQSPKYLFRKEGQNVTLSCEQNLNHDAMYWYRQDPGQGLRLIYYSQIVNDFQKGDIAEGYSVSREKKESFPLTVTSAQKNPTAFYLCASSKTGPSYGYTFGSGTRLTVV.

The V gene is TRBV28, the J gene TRBJ1-1; the D is unclear. Germline lookup yields CDR1 MDHEN and CDR2 SYDVKM. V lost 3 bases and J lost 0, with 11 bases in between. This CDR3 region has 15 residues. The CDR3 is CASSLTSILNTEAFF. In nucleotides, the CDR3 is TGTGCCAGCAGTTTGACGTCAATCTTGAACACTGAAGCTTTCTTT.

The V call is TRBV4-3, the J call TRBJ2-2; D uncertain. The germline gives CDR1 LGHNA, CDR2 YSLEER. The V gene lost 8 bases and the J gene lost 7 bases, with 11 bases spanning the gap. The CDR3 runs to 12 residues. In DNA form, the CDR3 reads TGCGCCAGCCGTGCCGGAGTCGGGGAGCTGTTTTTT. Amino acid sequence: CASRAGVGELFF.

This rearrangement joins TRBV28 to TRBJ1-2; TRBD1 matches 8 bases. Germline loops: CDR1 MDHEN, CDR2 SYDVKM. The V gene end was trimmed by 6 bases and the J gene end by 4 bases; junction bases not matched to a gene: 16. The CDR3 sequence is 17 residues long. CDR3 in amino acids: CASRNSFGQGYSYGYTF. The DNA for the CDR3 is TGTGCCAGCAGGAATTCCTTCGGACAGGGTTACAGCTATGGCTACACCTTC.

CDR3 bases: TGTGCCAGCAGCGTAGGTCGGTCAGATACGCAGTATTTT. It specifies CASSVGRSDTQYF. The chain uses TRBV9 and TRBJ2-3; D is undetermined. This CDR3 is built from 13 residues. From germline, CDR1 is SGDLS and CDR2 YYNGEE. The V and J ends lost 0 bases and 4 bases respectively, with 6 bases between them.

The chain couples TRBV27 to TRBJ2-4; D gene uncertain. Germline CDR1 and CDR2: MNHEY and SMNVEV (reference sequence). This CDR3 region has 13 residues. The ends were cut back, 3 bases at V and 6 bases at J, with 9 bases in the middle. This CDR3 reads CASSFSRGNIQYF. CDR3 bases: TGTGCCAGCAGTTTCTCGAGAGGAAACATTCAGTACTTC.

The chain joins TRBV6-4 to TRBJ2-3; 10 bases map to TRBD2. The V gene end was trimmed by 4 bases and the J gene end by 5 bases; junction bases not matched to a gene: 6. Germline V CDR1 and CDR2: MRHNA, SNTAGT. The CDR3 totals 15 residues. The CDR3 DNA reads as TGTGCCAGCAGTGCTAGCGGGAGAATCCAAGATACGCAGTATTTT. Encoded protein: CASSASGRIQDTQYF.

The chain employs TRBV2 and TRBJ2-1, with D unresolved. Trimming shortened V by 6 bases and J by 0 bases, and 9 bases separated the two germline ends. Germline CDR1 and CDR2: SNHLY and FYNNEI. This CDR3 is 14 amino acids long. The CDR3 sequence: CASRVRSSYNEQFF. The CDR3 coding sequence is TGTGCCAGCAGAGTCAGGAGCTCCTACAATGAGCAGTTCTTC. Combining the CDR3 with reference TRBV2 and TRBJ2-1 gives the whole variable domain EPEVTQTPSHQVTQMGQEVILRCVPISNHLYFYWYRQILGQKVEFLVSFYNNEISEKSEIFDDQFSVERPDGSNFTLKIRSTKLEDSAMYFCASRVRSSYNEQFFGPGTRLTVL.

The chain carries TRBV5-5 and TRBJ2-2, with 9 bases fitting TRBD1. The V segment lost 0 bases and the J segment 4 bases; nucleotides outside the gene matches: 4. Germline loops: CDR1 SGHKS, CDR2 YYEKEE (reference sequence). The CDR3 consists of 16 residues. DNA of the CDR3: TGTGCCAGCAGCTTGGGAGACAGGGGGAGCACCGGGGAGCTGTTTTTT. Residues: CASSLGDRGSTGELFF.

The chain has TRBV5-1 and TRBJ2-7; D is undetermined. CDR1 SGHRS and CDR2 YFSETQ come from the germline V gene. Between the trimmed V and J ends, which lost 4 bases and 5 bases, there was a span of 16 bases. This CDR3 contains 14 residues. CDR3 sequence: CASSLLESTNEQYF. The DNA for the CDR3 is TGCGCCAGCAGCCTCTTGGAGAGTACCAACGAGCAGTACTTC.

The chain recombines TRBV7-2 with TRBJ2-5; D gene ambiguous. There are 16 residues in the CDR3. V dropped 0 bases and J dropped 1 base, with 12 bases sitting between them. CDR1 and CDR2 from the germline V gene are SGHTA and FQGNSA. The CDR3 DNA follows: TGTGCCAGCAGCTTAGCGCAGGTGATCCCCCAAGAGACCCAGTACTTC. This encodes CASSLAQVIPQETQYF.

The chain joins TRBV19 to TRBJ1-2; D remains unclear. Trimming removed 4 bases at V and 7 bases at J, with 19 bases between. This CDR3 has 15 amino acids. The germline V gene has CDR1 LNHDA and CDR2 SQIVND (reference sequence). The DNA for the CDR3 is TGTGCCAGTAGTAGAGTCGACCGATCCGGCGGTGGCTACACCTTC. Translated: CASSRVDRSGGGYTF.

V is TRBV27 and J is TRBJ1-5, with D hard to call. The CDR3 runs to 14 residues. CDR1 and CDR2 (germline): MNHEY, SMNVEV (reference sequence). The ends were cut back, 6 bases at V and 6 bases at J, with 15 bases in the middle. The CDR3 sequence: CASRSLRPPQPQHF. The CDR3 DNA sequence: TGTGCCAGCAGGTCATTACGACCTCCTCAGCCCCAGCATTTT.

The J gene is TRBJ1-3, the V gene TRBV4-3; no clear D. With 4 bases removed from V and 0 bases from J, the gap between germline ends came to 10 bases. Germline CDR1 LGHNA, CDR2 YSLEER. This CDR3 region has 15 residues. CDR3 nucleotide sequence: TGCGCCAGCAGCCTCACGGCCGCCTCTGGAAACACCATATATTTT. It translates to CASSLTAASGNTIYF.

This clone is a singleton in its sample. The CDR3 protein is CASSLAGDPPGAQHF. In nucleotides, the CDR3 is TGTGCCAGCAGCTTAGCGGGGGACCCGCCGGGGGCCCAGCATTTT. The chain is built from TRBV13 and TRBJ1-5, with D possibly matching TRBD1 (5 bases). The germline CDR1 and CDR2 sequences are PRHDT and FYEKMQ (reference sequence). V was pared by 1 base and J by 11 bases, with 18 bases between. The CDR3 runs to 15 residues.